The 30 T cell receptor beta chains below were found in one sample sequenced in a study of graft-versus-host responses after intestinal transplantation. TCRdb's table, derived via immunoSEQ multiplex PCR, lists solely in-frame clones and lacks some. The profile shows approximately 74,000 clones, over 80% of them singletons. The specimen comprised PBMCs, sampled 98 days after intestinal transplantation. The receptors derive from a human patient who received an intestinal transplant, so some T cells may come from the graft donor.

The J gene is TRBJ2-7, the V gene TRBV21-1; the table gives TRBD1 as D, unverified against the DNA. TRBV21-1 is reported as a pseudogene. The CDR3 has 12 residues. The chain's CDR3 is CASNKGAHEQYF. In DNA form, the CDR3 reads TGTGCCAGCAACAAGGGGGCCCACGAGCAGTACTTC.

The chain employs TRBV29-1 and TRBJ2-1; TRBD2 aligns across 11 bases. Germline CDR1 is SQVTM and CDR2 is ANQGSEA. The CDR3 loop spans 14 amino acids. V dropped 2 bases and J dropped 4; count of bases not matched to a gene: 1. The DNA for the CDR3 is TGCAGCGTTGAAACTAGCGGGGGTTACAATGAGCAGTTCTTC. Its protein product is CSVETSGGYNEQFF.

There are a few counts of this clone. This chain uses TRBV4-1 with TRBJ2-7; the match to TRBD2 covers 13 bases. Germline V CDR1 and CDR2: MGHRA, YSYEKL. The V segment lost 4 bases and the J segment 0 bases; nucleotides outside the gene matches: 9. The CDR3 runs 18 residues. The CDR3 DNA is TGCGCCAGCAGCCGCCTGACTAGCGGGGGGTCGAGCTCCTACGAGCAGTACTTC. Translation: CASSRLTSGGSSSYEQYF.

This clone has just a few counts. The rearrangement joins TRBV10-3 to TRBJ2-7; D possibly uses TRBD1 or TRBD2 (5 bases each). V was cut by 2 bases and J by 2 bases, with 7 bases left in between. Germline CDR1 and CDR2: ENHRY and SYGVKD. This CDR3 has 13 amino acids. The CDR3 coding sequence is TGTGCCATCAGTGAGGGGACGACCTACGAGCAGTACTTC. Protein sequence: CAISEGTTYEQYF.

The chain is built from TRBV28 and TRBJ2-1, with 15 bases fitting TRBD2. Per the germline V gene, CDR1 is MDHEN and CDR2 is SYDVKM. This CDR3 comprises 24 residues. Losses at the gene ends were 2 bases for V and 8 bases for J; bases not matched to a gene: 28. The CDR3 loop is CASSLTVREFLGLAGGPWYYEQFF. The CDR3 DNA is TGTGCCAGCAGTTTAACTGTGAGAGAGTTTCTAGGACTAGCGGGAGGGCCGTGGTACTATGAGCAGTTCTTC.

The V call is TRBV5-5, the J call TRBJ1-1, with unresolved D. Germline CDR1 reads SGHKS; CDR2 reads YYEKEE (reference sequence). The V gene lost 0 bases and the J gene lost 3 bases, with 12 bases spanning the gap. This CDR3 is built from 15 residues. For the CDR3, the DNA is TGTGCCAGCAGCTTGGTCCGGGGTGAGGACACTGAAGCTTTCTTT. Translated, it gives CASSLVRGEDTEAFF.

The chain combines TRBV6-1 with TRBJ2-3, with D unclear. The CDR3 is made up of 15 amino acids. V shed 4 bases and J shed 1 base, with 12 bases lying between them. Germline lookup yields CDR1 MNHNS and CDR2 SASEGT. For the CDR3, the DNA is TGTGCCAGCAGTGCCCTTGTTGCGGGCACAGATACGCAGTATTTT. It yields the protein CASSALVAGTDTQYF.

The chain carries TRBV6-5 and TRBJ2-2; 9 bases match TRBD1. Germline lookup yields CDR1 MNHEY and CDR2 SVGAGI. The CDR3 is made up of 14 amino acids. V lost 7 bases, J lost 5 bases, and 5 bases stayed unmatched. The CDR3 protein is CASTRDRATGELFF. In DNA form, the CDR3 reads TGTGCCAGCACCCGGGACAGGGCTACCGGGGAGCTGTTTTTT.

V and J are TRBV5-1 and TRBJ1-1; D remains unclear. This CDR3 contains 14 residues. Trimming cost V 1 base and J 0 bases, with 7 bases left between them. Germline lookup yields CDR1 SGHRS and CDR2 YFSETQ. The CDR3 protein is CASSLLRMNTEAFF. Written as DNA, the CDR3 is TGCGCCAGCAGCTTGCTCAGGATGAACACTGAAGCTTTCTTT.

The V call is TRBV10-2, the J call TRBJ2-5, with 9 bases that match TRBD1. There are 15 residues in the CDR3. Germline V CDR1 and CDR2: WSHSY, SAAADI. The V segment lost 6 bases and the J segment 5 bases; nucleotides outside the gene matches: 10. CDR3 sequence (DNA): TGCGCCAGCAGGTTGGGACAGGGAAAGGGGGAGACCCAGTACTTC. Encoded protein: CASRLGQGKGETQYF.

The CDR3: CASSVGTNQETQYF. CDR3 bases: TGTGCCAGCAGCGTAGGCACGAACCAAGAGACCCAGTACTTC. The V call is TRBV9, the J call TRBJ2-5; no firm D call. Between the trimmed V and J ends, which lost 0 bases and 0 bases, there was a span of 6 bases. Germline loops: CDR1 SGDLS, CDR2 YYNGEE. The CDR3 is made up of 14 amino acids.

This clone was seen just once. The rearrangement links TRBV5-1 to TRBJ2-7, with TRBD2 matching over 11 bases. The CDR3 sequence is 16 residues long. CDR1 is SGHRS and CDR2 is YFSETQ in the germline V gene. Trimming took 2 bases from V and 3 from J; bases not matched to a gene: 7. CDR3 sequence: CASSFLAGGRGYEQYF. In DNA, the CDR3 is TGCGCCAGCAGCTTCCTAGCGGGAGGTAGGGGCTACGAGCAGTACTTC.

The rearrangement links TRBV11-3 to TRBJ2-7; a weak D match, TRBD2 (6 bases). V dropped 3 bases and J dropped 4 bases, with 22 bases sitting between them. The CDR3 runs 17 residues. Germline values: CDR1 SGHNT, CDR2 YENEEA. The CDR3 region has the DNA TGTGCCAGCAGCTTCCCCCGCCTACCGGGACTGATTTACGAGCAGTACTTC. Residues: CASSFPRLPGLIYEQYF.

The chain joins TRBV6-5 to TRBJ1-2; possible D gene TRBD1, 6 bases. The V and J ends lost 5 bases and 5 bases respectively, with 18 bases between them. The V gene's germline CDR1 is MNHEY and CDR2 SVGAGI. The CDR3 is 15 residues long. CDR3 region: CASSVTGKGSYGYTF. The CDR3, as DNA: TGTGCCAGCAGTGTAACAGGGAAGGGAAGTTATGGCTACACCTTC.

The chain joins TRBV5-1 to TRBJ2-7; tentatively, D is TRBD1 or TRBD2 (5 bases each). Germline CDR1 reads SGHRS; CDR2 reads YFSETQ. The V end was cut by 4 bases, the J end by 0 bases, with 17 bases between. The CDR3 is 16 amino acids. The CDR3 region is CASSQWDGTSSYEQYF. CDR3 bases: TGCGCCAGCAGCCAGTGGGACGGGACCTCCTCCTACGAGCAGTACTTC.

V and J are TRBV7-9 and TRBJ2-3; 8 positions match TRBD2. Germline assignment: CDR1 SEHNR and CDR2 FQNEAQ (reference sequence). This CDR3 comprises 14 residues. The ends lost 3 bases at V and 9 bases at J; junction bases unmatched: 8. The CDR3: CASSLGSGVGTQYF. The CDR3, as DNA: TGTGCCAGCAGCTTGGGTAGCGGGGTTGGCACGCAGTATTTT.

This clone occurred once. The chain links TRBV9 to TRBJ2-2; 7 bases match TRBD1. There are 19 residues in the CDR3. The V gene end was trimmed by 3 bases and the J gene end by 4 bases; junction bases not matched to a gene: 18. CDR1 and CDR2 from the germline V gene are SGDLS and YYNGEE. The chain's CDR3 is CASSARRKVGTDTTGELFF. In DNA, the CDR3 is TGTGCCAGCAGCGCCCGGAGAAAAGTTGGGACAGACACCACCGGGGAGCTGTTTTTT. The variable domain in full, with the rest retrieved from reference TRBV9 and TRBJ2-2, is DSGVTQTPKHLITATGQRVTLRCSPRSGDLSVYWYQQSLDQGLQFLIQYYNGEERAKGNILERFSAQQFPDLHSELNLSSLELGDSALYFCASSARRKVGTDTTGELFFGEGSRLTVL.

V gene TRBV5-1 combines with J gene TRBJ2-3; perhaps TRBD1 as D (6 bases). The germline CDR1 and CDR2 sequences are SGHRS and YFSETQ. V was pared by 7 bases and J by 1 base, with 19 bases between. The CDR3 runs 16 residues. Here the CDR3 DNA reads TGCGCCAGCTTCCGGGGACATAAACTTGGCACAGATACGCAGTATTTT. Encoded protein: CASFRGHKLGTDTQYF.

V gene TRBV2 combines with J gene TRBJ2-2; possible D gene TRBD2, 7 bases. The CDR3 length is 15 residues. Trimming removed 4 bases at V and 6 bases at J, with 15 bases between. Germline-derived CDR1 and CDR2 are SNHLY and FYNNEI. The CDR3 DNA follows: TGTGCCAGCAGTGCGGCGGGAGAGGGGGCCGGGGAGCTGTTTTTT. Translated: CASSAAGEGAGELFF.

The chain combines TRBV28 with TRBJ1-4; D is ambiguous. The CDR3 is 17 residues long. The germline V gene encodes CDR1 MDHEN and CDR2 SYDVKM. The V end lost 3 bases, the J end lost 0 bases, and 14 bases lay between the germline ends. The CDR3 spells CASSFKPYTATNEKLFF. CDR3 DNA sequence: TGTGCCAGCAGTTTCAAGCCTTACACCGCAACTAATGAAAAACTGTTTTTT.

The rearrangement joins TRBV21-1 to TRBJ2-3; the D segment call TRBD2 is taken from the table without a DNA check. TRBV21-1 is labeled a pseudogene. The CDR3 contains 17 residues. CDR3 protein: CASTLRPRREGTDTQYF. CDR3 nucleotide sequence: TGTGCCAGCACCCTACGGCCCCGCCGAGAGGGCACAGATACGCAGTATTTT.

Here the CDR3 DNA reads TGCAGCGTTGAAGATCAGGAGACAGGGGTGACAGATACGCAGTATTTT. Its translation is CSVEDQETGVTDTQYF. The genes are TRBV29-1 and TRBJ2-3; 8 bases fit TRBD1. V was pared by 0 bases and J by 3 bases, with 8 bases of the junction left unmatched. CDR3 length: 16 residues. CDR1 is SQVTM and CDR2 is ANQGSEA in the germline V gene.

The chain is built from TRBV5-1 and TRBJ1-4; 7 bases map to TRBD1. The CDR3 spans 18 residues. V shed 4 bases, J shed 0 bases, and the junction held 12 bases outside the gene matches. CDR1 is SGHRS, CDR2 YFSETQ, per germline. The CDR3 sequence is CASSIHRTGGATNEKLFF. CDR3 DNA sequence: TGCGCCAGCAGCATACATAGGACAGGCGGTGCAACTAATGAAAAACTGTTTTTT.

This CDR3 is CASSERGTLSYEQYF. Here the CDR3 DNA reads TGTGCCAGCAGTGAAAGAGGGACTTTGTCCTACGAGCAGTACTTC. V and J are TRBV6-1 and TRBJ2-7, with a tentative D call TRBD2 (6 bases). This CDR3 is built from 15 residues. V was clipped by 2 bases and J by 1 base, with 12 bases between them. The germline V gene encodes CDR1 MNHNS and CDR2 SASEGT.

The chain combines TRBV7-3 with TRBJ2-1; D call uncertain. The CDR3 totals 10 residues. From germline, CDR1 is SGHTA and CDR2 FQGTGA. V lost 4 bases, J lost 5 bases, and 0 bases lay in between. The CDR3 nucleotides are TGTGCCAGCAGCTACAATGAGCAGTTCTTC. It is translated as CASSYNEQFF.

J is TRBJ1-1 and V is TRBV7-9; D possibly corresponds to TRBD1 (5 bases). Germline CDR1 is SEHNR and CDR2 is FQNEAQ (reference sequence). V was trimmed by 8 bases and J by 1 base, leaving 8 bases between them. CDR3 length: 12 residues. For the CDR3, the DNA is TGTGCCAGCTGGGGGTGGAACACTGAAGCTTTCTTT. This codes for CASWGWNTEAFF.

V is TRBV5-4 and J is TRBJ2-6; either TRBD1 or TRBD2 may fit D (5 bases each). The CDR3 extends over 17 amino acids. The germline gives CDR1 SGHNT, CDR2 YYREEE (reference sequence). Trimming removed 2 bases from V and 1 base from J, with 13 bases in between. CDR3 loop: CASSLGETKSGANVLTF. Written as DNA, the CDR3 is TGTGCCAGCAGCTTAGGGGAGACAAAGTCTGGGGCCAACGTCCTGACTTTC.

This sequence joins TRBV11-3 and TRBJ2-7; 7 positions agree with TRBD1. This CDR3 comprises 13 residues. J lost 2 bases, V lost 3 bases, and 1 base had no gene match. Germline values: CDR1 SGHNT, CDR2 YENEEA. CDR3 residues: CASSLGTAYEQYF. CDR3 nucleotide sequence: TGTGCCAGCAGCTTGGGGACAGCCTACGAGCAGTACTTC.

The V gene is TRBV6-1, the J gene TRBJ2-3; 10 bases map to TRBD1. With V trimmed by 5 bases and J by 4 bases, 6 bases remained unmatched. Germline CDR1 is MNHNS and CDR2 is SASEGT. This CDR3 contains 15 residues. CDR3 residues: CASSSRDRGPDTQYF. The CDR3 DNA sequence: TGTGCCAGCAGTTCTCGGGACAGGGGCCCAGATACGCAGTATTTT.

The V call is TRBV5-4, the J call TRBJ2-2, with TRBD2 matching over 12 bases. V was pared by 4 bases and J by 7 bases, with 8 bases of the junction left unmatched. Looked up from germline, CDR1 is SGHNT and CDR2 is YYREEE (reference sequence). The CDR3 totals 16 residues. For the CDR3, the DNA is TGTGCCAGCAGCGAAGGACTAGCGGGATGGGGCGGGGAGCTGTTTTTT. As protein: CASSEGLAGWGGELFF.